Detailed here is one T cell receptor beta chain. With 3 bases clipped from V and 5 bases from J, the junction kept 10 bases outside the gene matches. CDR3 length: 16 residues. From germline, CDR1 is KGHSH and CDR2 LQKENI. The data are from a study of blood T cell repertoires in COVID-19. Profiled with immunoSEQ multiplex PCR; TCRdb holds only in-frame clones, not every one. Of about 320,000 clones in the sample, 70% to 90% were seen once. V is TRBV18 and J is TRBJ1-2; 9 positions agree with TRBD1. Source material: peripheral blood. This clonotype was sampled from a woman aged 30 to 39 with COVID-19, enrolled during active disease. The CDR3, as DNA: TGTGCCAGCTCACCTAGAACGGGACAGGGCCTTTATGGCTACACCTTC. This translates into CASSPRTGQGLYGYTF.